These 21 T cell receptor beta chains were all obtained from the same sample, sequenced in a study of STAT3 mutations in large granular lymphocyte leukemia. The study, taken as a whole, reports: Every T-LGLL patient had at least one immunodominant TCRbeta clonotype.

Their specific antigens are unknown. Repertoires were generated with immunoSEQ multiplex PCR, while TCRdb's copy carries only in-frame clones and drops some. The repertoire holds 40,000 to 50,000 clones, with around 80% as singletons. The sequencing sample was made of PBMCs. These receptors were taken from a human donor with T large granular lymphocyte leukemia. Some clones in this sample may be carry-over from other donors' samples.

The chain carries TRBV28 and TRBJ2-5; D unresolved. CDR3 length: 12 residues. Trimming took 2 bases from V and 1 from J, leaving 2 bases between them. Germline V lookup: CDR1 MDHEN, CDR2 SYDVKM. CDR3 DNA: TGTGCCAGCAGTTTAACCCAAGAGACCCAGTACTTC. Translating it yields CASSLTQETQYF.

The gene calls are TRBV4-1 and TRBJ2-5, with D perhaps TRBD1 (6 bases). This CDR3 has 13 residues. CDR1 is MGHRA and CDR2 is YSYEKL in the germline V gene. Trimming stripped 1 base from V and 5 bases from J, with 8 bases between. CDR3 sequence: CASSQGGRETQYF. CDR3 DNA sequence: TGCGCCAGCAGCCAAGGGGGGCGGGAGACCCAGTACTTC.

The chain recombines TRBV5-1 with TRBJ1-1; D gene ambiguous. The germline V and J ends were trimmed by 1 base and 2 bases, with 15 bases remaining between them. The CDR3 extends over 16 amino acids. Germline V gives CDR1 SGHRS, CDR2 YFSETQ. CDR3 sequence: CASSLRPVGGNTEAFF. CDR3 DNA sequence: TGCGCCAGCAGCTTGCGCCCAGTGGGAGGAAACACTGAAGCTTTCTTT.

V usage is TRBV10-3 and J usage is TRBJ2-7; 10 nucleotides align to TRBD1. CDR3 length: 15 residues. Germline V gives CDR1 ENHRY, CDR2 SYGVKD. With 2 bases clipped from V and 4 bases from J, the junction kept 5 bases outside the gene matches. The CDR3 sequence: CAISEPRTGGYEQYF. For the CDR3, the DNA is TGTGCCATCAGTGAGCCTCGGACAGGGGGGTACGAGCAGTACTTC.

The chain has TRBV5-1 and TRBJ1-4; D uncertain. CDR3 length: 15 amino acids. Trimming removed 5 bases from V and 7 bases from J, with 18 bases in between. CDR1 is SGHRS and CDR2 is YFSETQ in the germline V gene. The CDR3 spells CASRGSSGYREKLFF. For the CDR3, the DNA is TGCGCCAGCAGAGGATCAAGCGGATATCGTGAAAAACTGTTTTTT. Looking up the rest from reference TRBV5-1 and TRBJ1-4 gives the full variable domain: KAGVTQTPRYLIKTRGQQVTLSCSPISGHRSVSWYQQTPGQGLQFLFEYFSETQRNKGNFPGRFSGRQFSNSRSEMNVSTLELGDSALYLCASRGSSGYREKLFFGSGTQLSVL.

J is TRBJ1-2 and V is TRBV7-9, with a tentative D call TRBD1 (5 bases). Trimming stripped 1 base from V and 6 bases from J, with 12 bases between. This CDR3 has 14 residues. Germline V gene sequence: CDR1 SEHNR, CDR2 FQNEAQ (reference sequence). The CDR3 DNA is TGTGCCAGCAGCTTAGTGTCAGGGTTTGATGGCTACACCTTC. Translation gives CASSLVSGFDGYTF. Looking up the rest from reference TRBV7-9 and TRBJ1-2 gives the full variable domain: DTGVSQNPRHKITKRGQNVTFRCDPISEHNRLYWYRQTLGQGPEFLTYFQNEAQLEKSRLLSDRFSAERPKGSFSTLEIQRTEQGDSAMYLCASSLVSGFDGYTFGSGTRLTVV.

This clone was observed a handful of times. The genes are TRBV6-5 and TRBJ2-5; TRBD2 aligns across 9 bases. With V trimmed by 7 bases and J by 5 bases, 11 bases remained unmatched. The CDR3 has 15 amino acids. Germline V gene sequence: CDR1 MNHEY, CDR2 SVGAGI. This CDR3 is CASTSLAGAAETQYF. The CDR3 DNA reads TGTGCCAGCACCTCTTTAGCGGGGGCTGCCGAGACCCAGTACTTC.

This chain connects TRBV7-2 to TRBJ1-2, with TRBD1 identical over 7 bases. Germline-derived CDR1 and CDR2 are SGHTA and FQGNSA. The CDR3 has 14 amino acids. The V gene end was trimmed by 5 bases and the J gene end by 3 bases; junction bases not matched to a gene: 6. The CDR3 region has the DNA TGTGCCAGCAGCCGAGCCACAGGGGACTATGGCTACACCTTC. Translation: CASSRATGDYGYTF.

The V call is TRBV9, the J call TRBJ2-1, with TRBD1 matching over 11 bases. This CDR3 comprises 15 residues. Per the germline V gene, CDR1 is SGDLS and CDR2 is YYNGEE. V lost 2 bases to trimming and J lost 5 bases; unmatched junction nucleotides: 3. CDR3 region: CASSVGTGGHNEQFF. CDR3 DNA sequence: TGTGCCAGCAGCGTTGGGACAGGGGGACACAATGAGCAGTTCTTC. The complete variable domain, with remaining parts taken from reference TRBV9 and TRBJ2-1, reads DSGVTQTPKHLITATGQRVTLRCSPRSGDLSVYWYQQSLDQGLQFLIQYYNGEERAKGNILERFSAQQFPDLHSELNLSSLELGDSALYFCASSVGTGGHNEQFFGPGTRLTVL.

The J gene is TRBJ1-2, the V gene TRBV5-5, with D unclear. Per the germline V gene, CDR1 is SGHKS and CDR2 is YYEKEE (reference sequence). CDR3 length equals 14 residues. V was pared by 0 bases and J by 4 bases, with 10 bases between. The CDR3 protein is CASSLEPGSYGYTF. DNA for the CDR3: TGTGCCAGCAGCTTGGAACCGGGGAGCTATGGCTACACCTTC.

The chain uses TRBV9 and TRBJ2-3; D unclear. The CDR3 runs 12 residues. Trimming took off 0 bases at V and 4 bases at J, with 3 bases between the two ends. Per the germline V gene, CDR1 is SGDLS and CDR2 is YYNGEE. CDR3 sequence reads: CASSVAADTQYF. The CDR3 bases are TGTGCCAGCAGCGTAGCAGCAGATACGCAGTATTTT.

The chain couples TRBV11-2 to TRBJ2-1; 7 nucleotides match TRBD2. With V trimmed by 5 bases and J by 8 bases, 12 bases remained unmatched. The CDR3 covers 15 residues. Germline loops: CDR1 SGHAT, CDR2 FQNNGV. CDR3 residues: CASSPNRGLRDEQFF. The DNA for the CDR3 is TGTGCCAGCAGCCCCAACCGGGGACTACGGGATGAGCAGTTCTTC.

The chain combines TRBV13 with TRBJ1-4; tentatively, D is TRBD1 (6 bases). The V end lost 5 bases, the J end lost 5 bases, and 15 bases lay between the germline ends. This CDR3 comprises 15 residues. Germline values: CDR1 PRHDT, CDR2 FYEKMQ (reference sequence). In nucleotides, the CDR3 is TGTGCCAGCAGCCGCCAGCGGACAGCGAATGAAAAACTGTTTTTT. Encoded protein: CASSRQRTANEKLFF.

This clone has a handful of counts. The chain joins TRBV7-9 to TRBJ1-2; 8 bases fit TRBD1. This CDR3 spans 13 amino acids. In germline, CDR1 is SEHNR, CDR2 FQNEAQ (reference sequence). Trimming removed 5 bases from V and 4 bases from J; junction bases left unmatched: 3. The CDR3, as DNA: TGTGCCAGCAGCCCTACAGGGGGCTATGGCTACACCTTC. Translated, it gives CASSPTGGYGYTF.

The V gene is TRBV5-6, the J gene TRBJ2-2, with 9 bases that match TRBD1. CDR1 SGHDT and CDR2 YYEEEE come from the germline V gene. With V trimmed by 4 bases and J by 4 bases, 2 bases remained unmatched. This CDR3 spans 14 amino acids. CDR3 sequence (DNA): TGTGCCAGCAGCCGGACAGGGGCCACCGGGGAGCTGTTTTTT. It specifies CASSRTGATGELFF.

The J gene is TRBJ1-1, the V gene TRBV30; D is undetermined. The germline V and J ends were trimmed by 4 bases and 4 bases, with 16 bases remaining between them. The CDR3 spans 14 residues. Per germline, CDR1 GTSNPN and CDR2 SVGIG (reference sequence). This chain's CDR3 is CAWNFRISRTEAFF. DNA for the CDR3: TGTGCCTGGAATTTCAGAATCTCGCGCACTGAAGCTTTCTTT.

The V gene is TRBV6-6, the J gene TRBJ1-1; possibly TRBD1 for D (5 bases). This CDR3 comprises 11 residues. Germline V gene sequence: CDR1 MNHNY, CDR2 SVGAGI (reference sequence). V lost 5 bases and J 7 bases, leaving 8 bases between the germline ends. The CDR3 nucleotides read TGTGCCAGCAGTCCAGACAGTGAAGCTTTCTTT. Translated, it gives CASSPDSEAFF.

The CDR3 protein is CASHPLGGSPLHF. As DNA, the CDR3 is TGTGCCAGCCACCCCCTAGGGGGTTCACCCCTCCACTTT. The chain combines TRBV28 with TRBJ1-6; D perhaps matches TRBD1 (6 bases). This CDR3 has 13 residues. The germline V gene has CDR1 MDHEN and CDR2 SYDVKM. V lost 8 bases, J lost 9 bases, and 14 bases lay in between.

This chain connects TRBV2 to TRBJ2-1; 9 nucleotides agree with TRBD2. The CDR3 length is 16 residues. Trimming at V came to 0 bases and at J to 9 bases, leaving 9 bases not matched to a gene. Germline CDR1 SNHLY, CDR2 FYNNEI. The CDR3, as DNA: TGTGCCAGCAGTGAAGCGCTTCTCGCGGGGGGGCGTGAGCAGTTCTTC. Amino acids: CASSEALLAGGREQFF.

The chain employs TRBV29-1 and TRBJ2-1; no clear D gene. Trimming stripped 3 bases from V and 0 bases from J, with 6 bases between. The CDR3 runs to 13 residues. Per germline, CDR1 SQVTM and CDR2 ANQGSEA. CDR3 in DNA: TGCAGCGTTGATCGGTACTCCTACAATGAGCAGTTCTTC. It yields the protein CSVDRYSYNEQFF.

The V and J genes are TRBV28 and TRBJ2-2, with D unclear. The CDR3 consists of 15 residues. Germline V gene sequence: CDR1 MDHEN, CDR2 SYDVKM. The V gene lost 6 bases and the J gene lost 4 bases, with 15 bases spanning the gap. The CDR3 nucleotides are TGTGCCAGCAGCCCCGGTTCAGAGTCCACCGGGGAGCTGTTTTTT. Translating it yields CASSPGSESTGELFF.